These T cell receptor beta chains were read from a single sample in a study of T cell responses to AZD1222 COVID-19 vaccine. The method was immunoSEQ multiplex PCR; TCRdb's version includes in-frame clones alone and lacks a portion of them. The sample contains about 94,000 clones, about 90% of which appear only once. Sequencing was performed on peripheral blood, taken on day 0 of AZD1222 vaccination. Receptors were obtained from an adult in good health. The conserved cysteine and the conserved F or W are not part of the CDR3 here.

v_call cdr3_aa
TRBV9 ASSVAKLNQPQH
TRBV27 ASSSGLVYEQY
TRBV7-9 ASSWGTGQYETQY
TRBV10-3 AIRPDGNTGELF
TRBV6-2/TRBV6-3 ASSPGVAGTKETQY
TRBV18 ASSPGQANTGELF
TRBV5-5 ASSPVFDQEQY
TRBV7-6 ASSPSQGAVNTEAF
TRBV2 ASVGGLGRGTGFYQPQH
TRBV9 ASSVGTGGYYNEQF
TRBV2 ASSGEGLSNQPQH
TRBV18 ASSPFSGGEGTDTQY
TRBV4-1 ASSQDDRVSLH
TRBV18 ASSPGQSQSSYNSPLH
TRBV7-2 ASSLALMESEAF
TRBV7-2 ASSLNQDGGYGYT
TRBV6-5 ASRHYSTNEKLF
TRBV12-3/TRBV12-4 ANKKGETEAF
TRBV7-6 ASSLVIRDSYNNEKLF
TRBV19 ASSIGGELF
TRBV18 ASSPPGIPEADGYT
TRBV6-9 ASSYSKQQGANVLT
TRBV4-3 ASRGQAYGYT
TRBV10-3 AISPGTSGGNTDTQY
TRBV10-3 AISRTDNEQF
TRBV19 ASTAGQLTSPLH
TRBV5-8 ASSFRDRGGNEQF
TRBV2 ATTRGGAITEAF
TRBV19 ASSGAGTSNQPQH
TRBV30 AWAELANEKLF
TRBV27 ASSNPWQGNHEQY
TRBV29-1 SVADHPGETQY
TRBV5-4 ASSPEGRNYGYT
TRBV11-2 ASSSTGTGGTEAF
TRBV27 ASSLSSGVGYNEQF
TRBV9 ASSARGDNLPLH
TRBV2 ASSDSHSNQPQH
TRBV6-1 ASSEAWERSTDTQY
TRBV11-2 ASSLDVLAGANEQF
TRBV4-1 ASSTPATGGKAEAF
TRBV6-2/TRBV6-3 ASSSSLGRSYEQY